The present T cell receptor (beta chain) was sequenced within a study of blood T cell repertoires in COVID-19. The overall study: Researchers got acute and convalescent COVID-19 samples from the United States, Italy and Spain.

The CDR3 consists of 13 residues. Trimming left V 8 bases short and J 3 bases short, with 13 bases between. Germline V CDR1 and CDR2: SGHAT, FQDESV (reference sequence). Libraries were prepared by immunoSEQ multiplex PCR; TCRdb keeps only in-frame clonotypes and omits some of them. This table has 410,000 or so clones, around 91% appearing once. Material: peripheral blood. This receptor was taken from a woman aged 40 to 50 with COVID-19, enrolled during active disease. This sequence joins TRBV11-1 and TRBJ1-2; tentatively, D is TRBD1 (6 bases). CDR3 DNA sequence: TGTGCCAGCGGGGGCAGGAGCGACTATGGCTACACCTTC. Residues: CASGGRSDYGYTF.